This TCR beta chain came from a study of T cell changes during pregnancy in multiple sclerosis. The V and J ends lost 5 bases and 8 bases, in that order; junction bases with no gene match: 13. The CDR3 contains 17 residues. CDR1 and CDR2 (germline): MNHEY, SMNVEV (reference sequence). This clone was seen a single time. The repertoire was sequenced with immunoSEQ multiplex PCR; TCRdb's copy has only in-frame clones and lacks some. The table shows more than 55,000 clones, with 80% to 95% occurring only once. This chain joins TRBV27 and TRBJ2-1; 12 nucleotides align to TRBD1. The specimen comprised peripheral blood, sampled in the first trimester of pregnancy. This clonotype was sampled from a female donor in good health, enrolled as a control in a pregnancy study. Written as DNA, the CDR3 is TGTGCCAGCAGTCCCCTGGGGAAGGGACAGGGGGCCGATGAGCAGTTCTTC. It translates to CASSPLGKGQGADEQFF.